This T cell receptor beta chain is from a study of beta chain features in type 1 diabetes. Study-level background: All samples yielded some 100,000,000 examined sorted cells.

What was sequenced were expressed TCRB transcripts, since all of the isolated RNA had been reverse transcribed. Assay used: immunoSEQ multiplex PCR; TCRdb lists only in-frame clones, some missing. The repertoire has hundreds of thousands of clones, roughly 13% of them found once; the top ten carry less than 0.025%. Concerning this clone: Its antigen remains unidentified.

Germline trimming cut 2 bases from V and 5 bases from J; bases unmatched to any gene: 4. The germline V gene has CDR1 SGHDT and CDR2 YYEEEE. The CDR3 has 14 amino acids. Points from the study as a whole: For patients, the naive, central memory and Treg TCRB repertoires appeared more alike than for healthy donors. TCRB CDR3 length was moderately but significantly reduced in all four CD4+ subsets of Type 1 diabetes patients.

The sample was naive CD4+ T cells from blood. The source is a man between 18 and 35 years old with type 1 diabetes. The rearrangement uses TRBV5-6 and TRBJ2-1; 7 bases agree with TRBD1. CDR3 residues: CASSFRGQHNEQFF. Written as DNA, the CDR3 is TGTGCCAGCAGCTTTCGGGGACAGCACAATGAGCAGTTCTTC.